These 7 T cell receptor beta chains were all obtained from the same sample, sequenced in a study of cytomegalovirus exposure and HLA in healthy donors. The PCR had 60 Vbeta and 13 Jbeta primers. The method was immunoSEQ multiplex PCR; TCRdb's version includes in-frame clones alone and lacks a portion of them. The sample totals 45,000 to 55,000 clones; its top ten clones hold approximately 11%. The sequencing input was PBMCs. These receptors were taken from a woman aged 50 to 65 in good health and CMV-seropositive.

V usage is TRBV11-3 and J usage is TRBJ2-7; D not certain. Trimming shortened V by 5 bases and J by 7 bases, and 12 bases separated the two germline ends. CDR1 SGHNT and CDR2 YENEEA come from the germline V gene. This CDR3 has 12 amino acids. The DNA for the CDR3 is TGTGCCAGCAGCCGCCCAATCGGGGAGCAGTACTTC. The encoded protein is CASSRPIGEQYF.

V is TRBV29-1 and J is TRBJ2-5; 9 nucleotides match TRBD2. The J segment lost 4 bases and the V segment lost 8 bases, leaving 8 bases of the junction unmatched. Germline V gene data show CDR1 as SQVTM and CDR2 as ANQGSEA. CDR3 size: 13 residues. The CDR3 loop reads CSTVRTSAETQYF. The DNA for the CDR3 is TGCAGCACCGTCCGGACTAGCGCAGAGACCCAGTACTTC.

V and J are TRBV6-5 and TRBJ1-1; TRBD1 aligns across 9 bases. There are 15 residues in the CDR3. J lost 8 bases, V lost 5 bases, and 12 bases had no gene match. The germline gives CDR1 MNHEY, CDR2 SVGAGI. The CDR3 reads CASSPAQQGAGEAFF. For the CDR3, the DNA is TGTGCCAGCAGTCCAGCACAACAGGGGGCGGGCGAAGCTTTCTTT.

This sequence joins TRBV11-2 and TRBJ1-4, with TRBD1 identical over 10 bases. The CDR3 spans 13 residues. Germline trimming cut 5 bases from V and 11 bases from J; bases unmatched to any gene: 5. The germline V gene has CDR1 SGHAT and CDR2 FQNNGV. CDR3 in DNA: TGTGCCAGCAGCCCCCGGGACAGGGGCAAACTGTTTTTT. This gives the protein CASSPRDRGKLFF.

With respect to this clone: Other DNA sequences in the sample encode the same CDR3. This chain links TRBV29-1 with TRBJ2-1; the D gene is possibly TRBD2 (5 bases). V lost 7 bases and J lost 10, with 17 bases in between. Germline assignment: CDR1 SQVTM and CDR2 ANQGSEA. This CDR3 has 12 residues. The CDR3 bases are TGCAGCGGGGTCGGACTTTCTAACGAGCAGTTCTTC. Translation gives CSGVGLSNEQFF.

The gene calls are TRBV5-4 and TRBJ1-1, with a tentative D call TRBD1 (6 bases). This CDR3 region has 15 residues. The V end lost 1 base, the J end lost 5 bases, and 15 bases lay between the germline ends. The germline gives CDR1 SGHNT, CDR2 YYREEE (reference sequence). This chain's CDR3 is CASSLRSGDLTEAFF. DNA of the CDR3: TGTGCCAGCAGCTTGAGGTCAGGGGACCTGACTGAAGCTTTCTTT. The full variable domain, with the rest looked up from reference TRBV5-4 and TRBJ1-1, is ETGVTQSPTHLIKTRGQQVTLRCSSQSGHNTVSWYQQALGQGPQFIFQYYREEENGRGNFPPRFSGLQFPNYSSELNVNALELDDSALYLCASSLRSGDLTEAFFGQGTRLTVV.

The chain couples TRBV27 to TRBJ2-3, with TRBD1 identical over 10 bases. Germline CDR1 is MNHEY and CDR2 is SMNVEV (reference sequence). This CDR3 has 14 amino acids. The junction had 2 bases not matched to a gene; V was cut back by 3 bases and J by 5 bases. The CDR3 coding sequence is TGTGCCAGCAGTTTTGGGACAGGGGAAGATACGCAGTATTTT. This sequence encodes CASSFGTGEDTQYF.